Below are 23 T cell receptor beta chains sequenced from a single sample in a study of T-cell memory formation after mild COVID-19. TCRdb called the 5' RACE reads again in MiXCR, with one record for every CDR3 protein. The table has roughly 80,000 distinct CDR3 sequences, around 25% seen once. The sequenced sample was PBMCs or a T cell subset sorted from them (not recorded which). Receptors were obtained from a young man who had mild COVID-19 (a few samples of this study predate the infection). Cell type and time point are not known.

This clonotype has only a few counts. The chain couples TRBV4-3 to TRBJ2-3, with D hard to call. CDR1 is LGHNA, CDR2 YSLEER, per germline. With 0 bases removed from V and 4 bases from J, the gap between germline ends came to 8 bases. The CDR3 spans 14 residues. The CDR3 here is CASSQEYGADTQYF. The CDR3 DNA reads TGCGCCAGCAGCCAAGAGTATGGTGCAGATACGCAGTATTTT.

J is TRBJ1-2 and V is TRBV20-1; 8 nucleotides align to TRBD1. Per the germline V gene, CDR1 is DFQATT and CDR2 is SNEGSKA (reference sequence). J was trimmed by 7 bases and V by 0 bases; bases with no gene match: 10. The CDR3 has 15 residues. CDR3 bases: TGCAGTGCTAGAGATCCCCAGAACAGGGGGTCTGGCTACACCTTC. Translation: CSARDPQNRGSGYTF.

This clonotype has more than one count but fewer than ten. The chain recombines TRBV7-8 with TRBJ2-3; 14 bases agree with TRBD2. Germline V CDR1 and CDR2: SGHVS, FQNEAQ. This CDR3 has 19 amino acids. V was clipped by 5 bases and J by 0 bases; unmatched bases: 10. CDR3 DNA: TGTGCCAGCAGCCCCCGACTAGCGGGGGGGTCAACTAGCACAGATACGCAGTATTTT. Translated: CASSPRLAGGSTSTDTQYF. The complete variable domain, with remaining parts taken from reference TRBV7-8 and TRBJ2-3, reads GAGVSQSPRYKVAKRGQDVALRCDPISGHVSLFWYQQALGQGPEFLTYFQNEAQLDKSGLPSDRFFAERPEGSVSTLKIQRTQQEDSAVYLCASSPRLAGGSTSTDTQYFGPGTRLTVL.

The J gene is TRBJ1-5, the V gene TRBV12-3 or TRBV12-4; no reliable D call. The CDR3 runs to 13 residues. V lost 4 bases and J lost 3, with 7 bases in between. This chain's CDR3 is CASSSIDNQPQHF. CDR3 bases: TGTGCCAGCAGTTCTATCGACAATCAGCCCCAGCATTTT.

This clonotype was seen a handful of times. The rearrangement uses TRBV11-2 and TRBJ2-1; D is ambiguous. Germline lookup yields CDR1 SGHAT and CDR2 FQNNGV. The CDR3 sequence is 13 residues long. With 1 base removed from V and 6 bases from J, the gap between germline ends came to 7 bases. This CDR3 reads CASSLGPSNEQFF. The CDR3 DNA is TGTGCCAGCAGCTTAGGACCCAGCAATGAGCAGTTCTTC.

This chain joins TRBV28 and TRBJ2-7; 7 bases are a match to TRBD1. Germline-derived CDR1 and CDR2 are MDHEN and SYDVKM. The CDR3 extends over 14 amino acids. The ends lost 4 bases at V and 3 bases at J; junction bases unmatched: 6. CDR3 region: CASSSHRGSYEQYV. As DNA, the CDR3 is TGTGCCAGCAGTTCCCACAGGGGTAGCTACGAGCAGTACGTC.

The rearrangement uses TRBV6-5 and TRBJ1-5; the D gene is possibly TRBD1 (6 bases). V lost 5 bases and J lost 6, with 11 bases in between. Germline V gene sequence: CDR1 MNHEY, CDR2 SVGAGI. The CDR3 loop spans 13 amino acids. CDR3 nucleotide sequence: TGTGCCAGCAGTACCACAGGGAGTCAGCCCCAGCATTTT. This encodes CASSTTGSQPQHF.

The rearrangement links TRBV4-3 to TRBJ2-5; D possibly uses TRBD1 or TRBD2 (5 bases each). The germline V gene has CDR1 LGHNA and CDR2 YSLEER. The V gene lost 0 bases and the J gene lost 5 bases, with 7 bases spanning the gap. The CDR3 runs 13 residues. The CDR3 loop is CASSQDEGETQYF. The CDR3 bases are TGCGCCAGCAGCCAAGATGAGGGGGAGACCCAGTACTTC.

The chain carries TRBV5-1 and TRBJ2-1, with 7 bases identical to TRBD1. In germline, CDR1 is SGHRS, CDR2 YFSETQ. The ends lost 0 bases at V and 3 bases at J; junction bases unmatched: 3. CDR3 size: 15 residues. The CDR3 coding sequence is TGCGCCAGCAGCTTGGGGCAGGGGGTCTACAATGAGCAGTTCTTC. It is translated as CASSLGQGVYNEQFF.

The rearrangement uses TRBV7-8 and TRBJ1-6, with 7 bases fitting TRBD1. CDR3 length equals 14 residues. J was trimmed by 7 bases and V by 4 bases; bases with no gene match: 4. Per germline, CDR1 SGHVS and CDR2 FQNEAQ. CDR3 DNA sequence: TGTGCCAGCAGCTCCAGGGGGGCAAATTCACCCCTCCACTTT. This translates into CASSSRGANSPLHF.

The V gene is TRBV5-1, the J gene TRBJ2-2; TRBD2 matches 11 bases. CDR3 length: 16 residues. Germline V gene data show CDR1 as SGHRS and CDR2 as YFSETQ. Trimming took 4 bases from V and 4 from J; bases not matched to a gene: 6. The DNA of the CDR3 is TGCGCCAGCAGCCCCGGACTAGCGGGCCCCACCGGGGAGCTGTTTTTT. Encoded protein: CASSPGLAGPTGELFF. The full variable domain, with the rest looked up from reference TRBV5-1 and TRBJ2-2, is KAGVTQTPRYLIKTRGQQVTLSCSPISGHRSVSWYQQTPGQGLQFLFEYFSETQRNKGNFPGRFSGRQFSNSRSEMNVSTLELGDSALYLCASSPGLAGPTGELFFGEGSRLTVL.

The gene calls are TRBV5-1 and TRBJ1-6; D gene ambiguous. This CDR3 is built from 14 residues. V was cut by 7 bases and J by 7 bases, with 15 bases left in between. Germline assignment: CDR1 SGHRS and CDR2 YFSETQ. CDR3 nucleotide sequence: TGCGCCAGCCGCCATAGCGGGGAAAATTCACCCCTCCACTTT. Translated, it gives CASRHSGENSPLHF.

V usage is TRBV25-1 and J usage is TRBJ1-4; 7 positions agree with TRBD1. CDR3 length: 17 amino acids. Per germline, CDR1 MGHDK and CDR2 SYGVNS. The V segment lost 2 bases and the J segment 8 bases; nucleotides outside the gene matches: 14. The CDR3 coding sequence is TGTGCCAGCAGTGAAGAGGGGGCGCTCTCTTTCGGCGAAAAACTGTTTTTT. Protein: CASSEEGALSFGEKLFF.

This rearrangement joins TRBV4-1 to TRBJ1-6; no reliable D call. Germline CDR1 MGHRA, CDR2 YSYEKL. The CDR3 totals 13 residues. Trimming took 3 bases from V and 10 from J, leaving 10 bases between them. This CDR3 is CASSHPGVSPLHF. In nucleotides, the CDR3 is TGCGCCAGCAGCCACCCTGGCGTCTCACCCCTCCACTTT.

The CDR3 here is CASSESLAGYTDTQYF. CDR3 DNA: TGCGCCAGCAGTGAATCCCTAGCGGGGTACACAGATACGCAGTATTTT. J is TRBJ2-3 and V is TRBV10-1; 9 bases agree with TRBD2. The germline gives CDR1 WNHNN, CDR2 SYGVQD (reference sequence). This CDR3 contains 16 residues. The trim removed 3 bases at V and 2 bases at J, leaving 6 bases unmatched.

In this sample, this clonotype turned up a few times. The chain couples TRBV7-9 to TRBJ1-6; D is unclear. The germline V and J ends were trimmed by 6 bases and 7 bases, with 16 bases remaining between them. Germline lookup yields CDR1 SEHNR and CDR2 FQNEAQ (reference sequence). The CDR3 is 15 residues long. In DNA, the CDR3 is TGTGCCAGCAGAGCTAATATCGGAATCAATTCACCCCTCCACTTT. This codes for CASRANIGINSPLHF.

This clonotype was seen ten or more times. The CDR3, as DNA: TGTGCCAGCAGTTTTGACATGCCCGGCTTCTACGAGCAGTACTTC. Residues: CASSFDMPGFYEQYF. This chain connects TRBV27 to TRBJ2-7, with D hard to call. CDR3 length equals 15 residues. With 3 bases removed from V and 3 bases from J, the gap between germline ends came to 15 bases. Germline V gives CDR1 MNHEY, CDR2 SMNVEV (reference sequence).

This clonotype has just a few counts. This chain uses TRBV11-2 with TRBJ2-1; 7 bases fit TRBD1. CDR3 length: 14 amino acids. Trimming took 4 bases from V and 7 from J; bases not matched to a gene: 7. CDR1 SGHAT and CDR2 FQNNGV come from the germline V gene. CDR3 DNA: TGTGCCAGCAGCTCGCCGGGACAGAGGAATGAGCAGTTCTTC. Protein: CASSSPGQRNEQFF.

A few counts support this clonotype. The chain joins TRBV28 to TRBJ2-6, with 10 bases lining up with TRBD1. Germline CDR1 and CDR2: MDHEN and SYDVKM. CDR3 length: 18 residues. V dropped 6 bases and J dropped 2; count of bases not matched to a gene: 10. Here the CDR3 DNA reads TGTGCCAGCAGGACGATTGACAGGGGGCGACCTGGGGCCAACGTCCTGACTTTC. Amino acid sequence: CASRTIDRGRPGANVLTF.

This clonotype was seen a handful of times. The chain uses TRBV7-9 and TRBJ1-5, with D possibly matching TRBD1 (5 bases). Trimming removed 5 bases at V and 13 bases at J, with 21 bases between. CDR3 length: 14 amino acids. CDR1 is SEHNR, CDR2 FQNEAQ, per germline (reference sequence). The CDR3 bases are TGTGCCAGCAGCAACGCGGGCATGGACAACCGGCAGCATTTT. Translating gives CASSNAGMDNRQHF. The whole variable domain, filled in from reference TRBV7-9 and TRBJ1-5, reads DTGVSQNPRHKITKRGQNVTFRCDPISEHNRLYWYRQTLGQGPEFLTYFQNEAQLEKSRLLSDRFSAERPKGSFSTLEIQRTEQGDSAMYLCASSNAGMDNRQHFGDGTRLSIL.

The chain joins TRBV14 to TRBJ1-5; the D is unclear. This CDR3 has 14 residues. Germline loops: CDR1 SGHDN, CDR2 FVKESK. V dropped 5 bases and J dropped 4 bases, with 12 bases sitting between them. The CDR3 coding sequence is TGTGCCAGCAGCGAGAATTTTGTAAATCAGCCCCAGCATTTT. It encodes CASSENFVNQPQHF.

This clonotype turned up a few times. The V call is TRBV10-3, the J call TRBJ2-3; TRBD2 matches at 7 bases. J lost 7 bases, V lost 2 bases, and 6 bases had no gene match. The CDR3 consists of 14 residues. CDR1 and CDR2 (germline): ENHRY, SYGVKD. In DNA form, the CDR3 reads TGTGCCATCAGTGAGGAACTAGCGCGATATACGCAGTATTTT. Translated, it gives CAISEELARYTQYF.

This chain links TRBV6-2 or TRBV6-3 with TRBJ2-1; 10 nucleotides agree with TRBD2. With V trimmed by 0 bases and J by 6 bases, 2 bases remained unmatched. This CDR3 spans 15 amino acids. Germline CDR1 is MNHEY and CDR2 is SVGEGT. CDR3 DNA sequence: TGTGCCAGCAGTTACTCTTCTAGCGGGGGCAATGAGCAGTTCTTC. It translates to CASSYSSSGGNEQFF.